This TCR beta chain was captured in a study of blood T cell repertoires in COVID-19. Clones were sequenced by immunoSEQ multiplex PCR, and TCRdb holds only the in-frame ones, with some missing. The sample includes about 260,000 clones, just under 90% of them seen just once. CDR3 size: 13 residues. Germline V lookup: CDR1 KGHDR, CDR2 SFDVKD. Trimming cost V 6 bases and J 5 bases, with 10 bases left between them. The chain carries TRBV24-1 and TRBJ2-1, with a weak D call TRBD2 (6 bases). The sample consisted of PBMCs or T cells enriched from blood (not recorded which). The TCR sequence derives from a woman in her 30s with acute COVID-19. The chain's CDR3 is CATSMRGHNEQFF. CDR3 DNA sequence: TGTGCCACCAGTATGCGGGGCCACAATGAGCAGTTCTTC.